This T cell receptor beta chain was documented in a study of OX40 agonist ivuxolimab in advanced cancers. Assay: immunoSEQ multiplex PCR; the TCRdb copy retains only in-frame clones and omits some. The table lists tens of thousands of clones, approximately 80% of them singletons. This TCR derives from an adult with an advanced solid tumor such as melanoma, head and neck, liver or kidney cancer. Sequenced here: CD4+ or CD8+ T cells sorted from blood, sampled in a trial of the OX40 agonist ivuxolimab.

The DNA of the CDR3 is TGTGCCAGCAGCGTAGGTGGACTAGCGGGTACCTACAATGAGCAGTTCTTC. Translated: CASSVGGLAGTYNEQFF. This sequence joins TRBV9 and TRBJ2-1, with 11 nucleotides matching TRBD2. The CDR3 is made up of 17 amino acids. V was pared by 0 bases and J by 2 bases, with 4 bases of the junction left unmatched. Per germline, CDR1 SGDLS and CDR2 YYNGEE.